This entry lists 26 T cell receptor beta chains sequenced from one sample in a study of cytomegalovirus exposure and HLA in healthy donors. PCR was performed using 60 Vbeta and 13 Jbeta primers. Sequencing was performed with immunoSEQ multiplex PCR; in TCRdb, only in-frame clones are kept and a portion is missing. The sample has 180,000 or so clones; 75% are singletons. The sequenced sample was PBMCs. Every receptor here comes from a middle-aged woman in good health and CMV-seropositive.

The CDR3 protein is CASSRQGRDTGELFF. Here the CDR3 DNA reads TGTGCCAGCAGTAGACAGGGGAGGGACACCGGGGAGCTGTTTTTT. This chain connects TRBV6-6 to TRBJ2-2; TRBD1 is a possible D gene (8 bases). Per germline, CDR1 MNHNY and CDR2 SVGAGI (reference sequence). This CDR3 is 15 amino acids long. The V gene lost 5 bases and the J gene lost 3 bases, with 13 bases spanning the gap.

DNA for the CDR3: TGTGCCAGCAGCGTACTCCGGGACAGGGGTTCTGGCTACACCTTC. Encoded protein: CASSVLRDRGSGYTF. The chain couples TRBV5-5 to TRBJ1-2; 10 bases are a match to TRBD1. Germline trimming cut 4 bases from V and 7 bases from J; bases unmatched to any gene: 10. The V gene's germline CDR1 is SGHKS and CDR2 YYEKEE (reference sequence). This CDR3 has 15 residues.

The rearrangement uses TRBV21-1 and TRBJ1-5. TRBV21-1 has pseudogene status. This CDR3 spans 17 amino acids. The CDR3 loop is CASSKVVRGSPYQPQHF. CDR3 bases: TGTGCCAGCAGCAAAGTGGTCCGGGGGTCTCCTTATCAGCCCCAGCATTTT.

The chain couples TRBV2 to TRBJ2-5, with D perhaps matching TRBD1 (6 bases). The V gene's germline CDR1 is SNHLY and CDR2 FYNNEI. The CDR3 totals 15 residues. Trimming took off 1 base at V and 2 bases at J, with 11 bases between the two ends. This chain's CDR3 is CASSEGLDRQETQYF. CDR3 coding DNA: TGTGCCAGCAGTGAAGGATTGGACAGACAAGAGACCCAGTACTTC.

The chain couples TRBV6-6 to TRBJ2-1; 7 nucleotides match TRBD2. The CDR3 contains 16 residues. Germline CDR1 is MNHNY and CDR2 is SVGAGI (reference sequence). V was clipped by 0 bases and J by 6 bases; unmatched bases: 8. CDR3 bases: TGTGCCAGCAGTTACTCTGGATTTCTAGCGGTCAATGAGCAGTTCTTC. Its translation is CASSYSGFLAVNEQFF.

This clone was counted a single time. The chain recombines TRBV18 with TRBJ1-1, with D uncertain. Germline CDR1 and CDR2: KGHSH and LQKENI. This CDR3 contains 16 residues. Trimming pared 2 bases from V and 1 base from J, leaving 14 bases between. CDR3 amino acids: CASSPRYGETNTEAFF. CDR3 bases: TGTGCCAGCTCACCAAGGTACGGAGAAACGAACACTGAAGCTTTCTTT. Full variable domain (outside the CDR3, taken from reference TRBV18 and TRBJ1-1): NAGVMQNPRHLVRRRGQEARLRCSPMKGHSHVYWYRQLPEEGLKFMVYLQKENIIDESGMPKERFSAEFPKEGPSILRIQQVVRGDSAAYFCASSPRYGETNTEAFFGQGTRLTVV.

This clone came up once. The chain recombines TRBV5-1 with TRBJ2-2; TRBD2 aligns across 7 bases. The CDR3 runs 16 residues. J gave up 2 bases and V 0 bases, and 4 bases lay outside the gene matches. The germline V gene has CDR1 SGHRS and CDR2 YFSETQ. The CDR3 protein is CASSLGLAANTGELFF. The CDR3 DNA follows: TGCGCCAGCAGCTTGGGCCTAGCGGCTAACACCGGGGAGCTGTTTTTT.

V is TRBV15 and J is TRBJ2-1, with a weak D call TRBD1 (5 bases). V was pared by 5 bases and J by 1 base, with 15 bases between. Germline V gene sequence: CDR1 LNHNV, CDR2 YYDKDF (reference sequence). This CDR3 has 16 residues. CDR3 residues: CATSPLEQASYNEQFF. In DNA form, the CDR3 reads TGTGCCACCAGCCCTCTCGAACAGGCGTCCTACAATGAGCAGTTCTTC.

The chain combines TRBV4-3 with TRBJ2-3; 12 bases line up with TRBD2. The germline CDR1 and CDR2 sequences are LGHNA and YSLEER. The ends lost 7 bases at V and 5 bases at J; junction bases unmatched: 10. This CDR3 spans 16 amino acids. The CDR3 sequence: CASKPRLAGVVDTQYF. The CDR3 DNA reads as TGCGCCAGCAAACCTAGACTAGCGGGAGTGGTAGATACGCAGTATTTT.

Details on this clone: One junction end disagrees with the germline gene, perhaps due to a read error. The chain joins TRBV14 to TRBJ2-7; 10 positions agree with TRBD2. Germline loops: CDR1 SGHDN, CDR2 FVKESK. The CDR3 is 13 residues long. CDR3 DNA: TGTGCCAGCAGCCAAGACCTAGCGGGAGCAAAAAATTTC. Amino acids: CASSQDLAGAKNF. The full variable domain, in which reference TRBV14 and TRBJ2-7 provide the parts outside the CDR3, is EAGVTQFPSHSVIEKGQTVTLRCDPISGHDNLYWYRRVMGKEIKFLLHFVKESKQDESGMPNNRFLAERTGGTYSTLKVQPAELEDSGVYFCASSQDLAGAKNFGPGTRLTVT.

This chain connects TRBV9 to TRBJ2-1; the match to TRBD2 covers 7 bases. CDR1 and CDR2 from the germline V gene are SGDLS and YYNGEE. With 5 bases clipped from V and 3 bases from J, the junction kept 2 bases outside the gene matches. CDR3 length: 13 amino acids. CDR3 nucleotide sequence: TGTGCCAGCAGGCCTAGCGGCTACAATGAGCAGTTCTTC. This translates into CASRPSGYNEQFF.

The chain couples TRBV10-1 to TRBJ2-5; 8 nucleotides align to TRBD2. V dropped 4 bases and J dropped 3; count of bases not matched to a gene: 4. The CDR3 is 14 amino acids. Germline assignment: CDR1 WNHNN and CDR2 SYGVQD (reference sequence). Here the CDR3 reads CASSAGGSEETQYF. The DNA of the CDR3 is TGCGCCAGCAGTGCGGGGGGGAGTGAAGAGACCCAGTACTTC.

The rearrangement joins TRBV6-6 to TRBJ2-7, with 7 bases matching TRBD1. Losses at the gene ends were 0 bases for V and 6 bases for J; bases not matched to a gene: 5. CDR3 length: 14 residues. The germline V gene encodes CDR1 MNHNY and CDR2 SVGAGI (reference sequence). The DNA for the CDR3 is TGTGCCAGCAGTTACTCGGGACAGAGTGGCGAGCAGTACTTC. Its protein product is CASSYSGQSGEQYF.

V gene TRBV6-6 combines with J gene TRBJ2-5; 14 bases fit TRBD2. TRBJ2-7 matches the DNA end more closely, so the J call is doubtful. Per germline, CDR1 MNHNY and CDR2 SVGAGI (reference sequence). CDR3 length: 15 residues. CDR3: CASSNRLAGGYEQYF. The DNA of the CDR3 is TGTGCCAGCAGTAACAGACTAGCGGGAGGGTACGAGCAGTACTTC.

This sequence joins TRBV7-2 and TRBJ2-7; weak D call: TRBD2 (6 bases). The CDR3 contains 14 residues. Germline-derived CDR1 and CDR2 are SGHTA and FQGNSA. V was trimmed by 6 bases and J by 2 bases, leaving 14 bases between them. The chain's CDR3 is CASSLEGPPYEQYF. CDR3 DNA sequence: TGTGCCAGCAGTTTGGAGGGCCCCCCCTACGAGCAGTACTTC.

V usage is TRBV27 and J usage is TRBJ2-7, with D possibly matching TRBD2 (6 bases). V was shortened by 5 bases and J by 0 bases, with 17 bases between the two germline ends. The CDR3 runs 16 residues. Germline loops: CDR1 MNHEY, CDR2 SMNVEV (reference sequence). In DNA, the CDR3 is TGTGCCAGCAGTCGACTAGTCGGACCCCTCTCCTACGAGCAGTACTTC. Translating it yields CASSRLVGPLSYEQYF.

This clone has a handful of counts. The gene calls are TRBV11-3 and TRBJ1-1, with D possibly matching TRBD1 (6 bases). Looked up from germline, CDR1 is SGHNT and CDR2 is YENEEA. With 5 bases removed from V and 7 bases from J, the gap between germline ends came to 11 bases. The CDR3 consists of 12 residues. The CDR3 spells CASSERGIEAFF. The CDR3 bases are TGTGCCAGCAGCGAAAGGGGGATTGAAGCTTTCTTT.

This chain connects TRBV28 to TRBJ1-5; D unresolved. From germline, CDR1 is MDHEN and CDR2 SYDVKM. This CDR3 contains 16 residues. The V gene lost 5 bases and the J gene lost 4 bases, with 18 bases spanning the gap. CDR3: CASSRPGGRINQPQHF. In DNA, the CDR3 is TGTGCCAGCAGTCGCCCAGGAGGGCGAATAAATCAGCCCCAGCATTTT.

V gene TRBV5-4 combines with J gene TRBJ2-5; TRBD2 agrees at 7 bases. V shed 0 bases, J shed 4 bases, and the junction held 6 bases outside the gene matches. The CDR3 spans 15 residues. Germline lookup yields CDR1 SGHNT and CDR2 YYREEE (reference sequence). The CDR3 is CASSLAAGRGETQYF. The CDR3 nucleotides are TGTGCCAGCAGCTTGGCGGCAGGGAGGGGAGAGACCCAGTACTTC.

This sequence joins TRBV11-3 and TRBJ1-1; the D gene is possibly TRBD1 (5 bases). This CDR3 comprises 12 residues. The germline V gene encodes CDR1 SGHNT and CDR2 YENEEA. The ends were cut back, 5 bases at V and 9 bases at J, with 13 bases in the middle. The CDR3 region has the DNA TGTGCCAGCAGCCTCGGTGGGGGGAAAGCTTTCTTT. This sequence encodes CASSLGGGKAFF.

The chain combines TRBV4-2 with TRBJ2-3, with 11 positions matching TRBD1. J lost 3 bases, V lost 4 bases, and 6 bases had no gene match. Germline loops: CDR1 LGHNA, CDR2 YNFKEQ. There are 16 residues in the CDR3. The CDR3 DNA reads TGTGCCAGCAGCCCCGCCGGGACAGGGGGGACAGATACGCAGTATTTT. It codes for CASSPAGTGGTDTQYF.

The chain links TRBV5-4 to TRBJ2-3; TRBD1 aligns across 10 bases. Germline V CDR1 and CDR2: SGHNT, YYREEE (reference sequence). Germline trimming cut 4 bases from V and 3 bases from J; bases unmatched to any gene: 5. CDR3 length equals 15 residues. CDR3 amino acids: CASSPGTGVTDTQYF. In DNA, the CDR3 is TGTGCCAGCAGCCCCGGGACAGGGGTGACAGATACGCAGTATTTT.

The genes are TRBV7-3 and TRBJ1-2; D remains ambiguous. CDR3 length: 14 amino acids. Germline CDR1 is SGHTA and CDR2 is FQGTGA. V lost 2 bases, J lost 4 bases, and 11 bases lay in between. The CDR3 reads CASSLERGSYGYTF. The DNA for the CDR3 is TGTGCCAGCAGCTTAGAACGGGGTTCCTATGGCTACACCTTC.

The chain recombines TRBV4-1 with TRBJ1-4, with D possibly TRBD1 on 6 matching bases. With 4 bases removed from V and 4 bases from J, the gap between germline ends came to 13 bases. Germline V gene lookup returns CDR1 MGHRA and CDR2 YSYEKL. There are 15 residues in the CDR3. In nucleotides, the CDR3 is TGCGCCAGCAGCCGGAACGACAGGATTAATGAAAAACTGTTTTTT. Translated: CASSRNDRINEKLFF.

The V call is TRBV2, the J call TRBJ1-4; 7 nucleotides match TRBD1. CDR1 and CDR2 from the germline V gene are SNHLY and FYNNEI. Trimming removed 5 bases from V and 7 bases from J; junction bases left unmatched: 4. This CDR3 has 13 amino acids. The CDR3 DNA reads as TGTGCCAGCAGTCGGGACAGCTCTGAAAAACTGTTTTTT. This gives the protein CASSRDSSEKLFF.

As DNA, the CDR3 is TGTGCCTGGAGTGGGACTCGGGGAGGCAATGAAAAACTGTTTTTT. Residues: CAWSGTRGGNEKLFF. The chain recombines TRBV30 with TRBJ1-4; D gene uncertain. With 1 base removed from V and 5 bases from J, the gap between germline ends came to 14 bases. Per the germline V gene, CDR1 is GTSNPN and CDR2 is SVGIG (reference sequence). The CDR3 consists of 15 residues.